The sequence of this T cell receptor beta chain was determined in a study of T cell repertoires in cytomegalovirus infection. Study-level information: From public TCR beta signatures came an indication of both CMV infection and matching HLA type.

The study's findings and limits: CMV-specific TCR beta clonotypes restricted by HLA-C dominated the ex vivo response. Summed frequency of shared TCR beta families picked out CMV carriers who also had the relevant HLA.

TCRdb independently ran MiXCR on the reads; one entry per CDR3 protein. In the table there are 380,000 or so distinct CDR3 sequences, approximately 30% of which are singletons. The table lists this clonotype with a few counts. Its matching antigen is unknown. V shed 5 bases and J shed 10 bases, with 14 bases lying between them. CDR3 length: 12 residues. The material was cultured PBMCs, obtained from culture after CMV antigen stimulation. The sequence was obtained from a human donor in good health (CMV status not recorded). Some clones in this sample may be carry-over from other donors' samples. The rearrangement uses TRBV12-3 or TRBV12-4 and TRBJ1-2; possible D gene TRBD1, 6 bases. The CDR3 loop is CASSTAGAPYTF. The CDR3 DNA follows: TGTGCCAGCAGTACGGCAGGGGCTCCCTACACCTTC.